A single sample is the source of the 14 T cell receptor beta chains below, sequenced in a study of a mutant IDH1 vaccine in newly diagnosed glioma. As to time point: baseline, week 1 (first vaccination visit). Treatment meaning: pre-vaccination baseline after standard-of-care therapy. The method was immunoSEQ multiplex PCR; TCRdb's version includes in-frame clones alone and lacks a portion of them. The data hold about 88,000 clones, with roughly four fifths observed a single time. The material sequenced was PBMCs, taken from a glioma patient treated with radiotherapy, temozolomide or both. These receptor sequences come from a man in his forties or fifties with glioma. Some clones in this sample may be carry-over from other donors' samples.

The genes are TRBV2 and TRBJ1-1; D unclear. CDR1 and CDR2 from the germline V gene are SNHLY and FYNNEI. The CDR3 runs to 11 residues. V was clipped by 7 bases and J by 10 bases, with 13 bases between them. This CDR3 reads CASMDGLGAFF. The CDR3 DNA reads TGTGCCAGCATGGACGGTCTCGGAGCTTTCTTT.

The CDR3, as DNA: TGCGCCAGCAGCCTGGAGGGAGGGGACAAGCCCCAGCATTTT. Protein sequence: CASSLEGGDKPQHF. The rearrangement uses TRBV5-1 and TRBJ1-5; D perhaps matches TRBD1 (6 bases). The germline gives CDR1 SGHRS, CDR2 YFSETQ. CDR3 size: 14 residues. Trimming removed 4 bases at V and 8 bases at J, with 16 bases between.

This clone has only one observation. CDR3 region: CASSSRQVNEKLFF. CDR3 nucleotide sequence: TGTGCCAGCAGTTCCCGACAGGTTAATGAAAAACTGTTTTTT. The chain joins TRBV6-5 to TRBJ1-4; possible D gene TRBD1, 6 bases. This CDR3 comprises 14 residues. Germline V gene data show CDR1 as MNHEY and CDR2 as SVGAGI. Trimming shortened V by 4 bases and J by 4 bases, and 10 bases separated the two germline ends.

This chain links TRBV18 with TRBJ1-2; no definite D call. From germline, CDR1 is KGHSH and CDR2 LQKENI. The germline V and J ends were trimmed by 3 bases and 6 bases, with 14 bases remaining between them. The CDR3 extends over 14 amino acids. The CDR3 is CASSPRWQVDGYTF. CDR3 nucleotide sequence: TGTGCCAGCTCACCGAGGTGGCAGGTGGATGGCTACACCTTC.

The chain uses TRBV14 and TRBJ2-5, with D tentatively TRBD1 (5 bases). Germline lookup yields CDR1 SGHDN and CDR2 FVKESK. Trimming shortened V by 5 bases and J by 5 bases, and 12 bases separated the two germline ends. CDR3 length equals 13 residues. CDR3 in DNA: TGTGCCAGCAGCATGGACACGTGGGAGACCCAGTACTTC. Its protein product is CASSMDTWETQYF.

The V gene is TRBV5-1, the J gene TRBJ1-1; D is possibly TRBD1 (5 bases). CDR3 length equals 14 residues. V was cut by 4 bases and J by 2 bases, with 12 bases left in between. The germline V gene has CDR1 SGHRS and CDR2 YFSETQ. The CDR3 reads CASSEAQGNTEAFF. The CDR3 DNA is TGCGCCAGCAGCGAAGCCCAGGGAAACACTGAAGCTTTCTTT.

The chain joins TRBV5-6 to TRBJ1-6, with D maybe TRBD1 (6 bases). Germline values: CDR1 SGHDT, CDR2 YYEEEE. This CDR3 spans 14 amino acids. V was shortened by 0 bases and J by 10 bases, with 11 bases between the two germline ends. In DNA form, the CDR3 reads TGTGCCAGCAGCTTGGGGGCAGGGGCCTCACCCCTCCACTTT. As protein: CASSLGAGASPLHF.

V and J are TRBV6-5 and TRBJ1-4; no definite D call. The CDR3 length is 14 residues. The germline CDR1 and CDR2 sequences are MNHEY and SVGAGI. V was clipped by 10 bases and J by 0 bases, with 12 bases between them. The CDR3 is CATKGVATNEKLFF. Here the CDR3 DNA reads TGTGCCACCAAGGGAGTGGCAACTAATGAAAAACTGTTTTTT.

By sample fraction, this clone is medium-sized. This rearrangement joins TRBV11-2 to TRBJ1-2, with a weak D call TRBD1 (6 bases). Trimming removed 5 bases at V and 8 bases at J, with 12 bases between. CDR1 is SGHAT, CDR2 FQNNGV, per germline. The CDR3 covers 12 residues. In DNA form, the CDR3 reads TGTGCCAGCAGCGCGACAGGATTAGGCTACACCTTC. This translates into CASSATGLGYTF.

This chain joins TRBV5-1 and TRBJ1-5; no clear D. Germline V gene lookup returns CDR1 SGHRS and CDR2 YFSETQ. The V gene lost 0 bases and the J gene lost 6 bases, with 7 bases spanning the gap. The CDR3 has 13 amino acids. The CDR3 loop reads CASSLVELQPQHF. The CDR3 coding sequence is TGCGCCAGCAGCTTGGTGGAGCTTCAGCCCCAGCATTTT.

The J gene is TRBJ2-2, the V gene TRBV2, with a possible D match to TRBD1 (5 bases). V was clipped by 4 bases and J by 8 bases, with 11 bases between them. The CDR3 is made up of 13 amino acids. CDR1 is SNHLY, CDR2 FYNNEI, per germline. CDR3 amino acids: CASSVTGSGELFF. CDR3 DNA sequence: TGTGCCAGCAGTGTAACAGGATCGGGGGAGCTGTTTTTT. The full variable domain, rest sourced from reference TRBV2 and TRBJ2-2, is EPEVTQTPSHQVTQMGQEVILRCVPISNHLYFYWYRQILGQKVEFLVSFYNNEISEKSEIFDDQFSVERPDGSNFTLKIRSTKLEDSAMYFCASSVTGSGELFFGEGSRLTVL.

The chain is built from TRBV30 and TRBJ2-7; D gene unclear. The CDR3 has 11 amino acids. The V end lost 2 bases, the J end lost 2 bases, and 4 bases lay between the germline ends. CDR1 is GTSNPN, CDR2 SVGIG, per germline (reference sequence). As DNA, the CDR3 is TGTGCCTGGAGTCTCGCCTACGAGCAGTACTTC. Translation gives CAWSLAYEQYF.

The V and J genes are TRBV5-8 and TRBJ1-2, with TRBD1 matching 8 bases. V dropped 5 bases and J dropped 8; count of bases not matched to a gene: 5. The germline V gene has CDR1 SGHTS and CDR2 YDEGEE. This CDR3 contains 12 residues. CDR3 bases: TGTGCCAGCAGTGCACAGGGGGGAGGCTACACCTTC. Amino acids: CASSAQGGGYTF.

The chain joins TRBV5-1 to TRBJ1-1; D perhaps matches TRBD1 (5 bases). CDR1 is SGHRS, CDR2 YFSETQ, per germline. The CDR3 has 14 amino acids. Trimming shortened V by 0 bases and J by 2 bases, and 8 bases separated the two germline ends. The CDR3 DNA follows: TGCGCCAGCAGCTTGGCAGGGTTTAACACTGAAGCTTTCTTT. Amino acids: CASSLAGFNTEAFF.